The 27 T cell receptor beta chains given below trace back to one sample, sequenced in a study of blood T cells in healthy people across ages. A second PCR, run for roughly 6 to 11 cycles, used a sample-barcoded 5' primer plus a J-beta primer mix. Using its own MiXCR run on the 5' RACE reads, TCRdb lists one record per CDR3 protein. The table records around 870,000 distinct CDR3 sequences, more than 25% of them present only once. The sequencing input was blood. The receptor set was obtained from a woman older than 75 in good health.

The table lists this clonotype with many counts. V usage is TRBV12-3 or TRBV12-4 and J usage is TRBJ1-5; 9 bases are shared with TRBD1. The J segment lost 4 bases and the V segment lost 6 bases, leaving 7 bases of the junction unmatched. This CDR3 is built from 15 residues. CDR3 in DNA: TGTGCCAGCAGCAGCTACAGGGGGCAAAATCAGCCCCAGCATTTT. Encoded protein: CASSSYRGQNQPQHF.

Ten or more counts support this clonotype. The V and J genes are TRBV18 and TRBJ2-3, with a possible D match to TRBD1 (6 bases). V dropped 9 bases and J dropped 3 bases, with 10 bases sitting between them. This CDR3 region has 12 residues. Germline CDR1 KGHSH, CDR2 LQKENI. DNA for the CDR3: TGTGCCAGTGCACAGGGTACAGATACGCAGTATTTT. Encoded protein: CASAQGTDTQYF.

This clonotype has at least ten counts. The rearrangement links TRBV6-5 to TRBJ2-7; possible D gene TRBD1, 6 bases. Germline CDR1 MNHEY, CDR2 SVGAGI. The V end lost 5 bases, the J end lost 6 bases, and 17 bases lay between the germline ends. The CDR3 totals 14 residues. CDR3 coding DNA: TGTGCCAGCAGTCCCCGGACAGCCCCTAGCGAGCAGTACTTC. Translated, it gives CASSPRTAPSEQYF.

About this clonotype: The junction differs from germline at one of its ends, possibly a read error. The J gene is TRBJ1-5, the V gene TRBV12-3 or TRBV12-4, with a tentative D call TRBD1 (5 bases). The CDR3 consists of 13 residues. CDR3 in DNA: TGTGCCAGCAGCCTGACAGACAATCAGCTCCAGCATTTT. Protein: CASSLTDNQLQHF.

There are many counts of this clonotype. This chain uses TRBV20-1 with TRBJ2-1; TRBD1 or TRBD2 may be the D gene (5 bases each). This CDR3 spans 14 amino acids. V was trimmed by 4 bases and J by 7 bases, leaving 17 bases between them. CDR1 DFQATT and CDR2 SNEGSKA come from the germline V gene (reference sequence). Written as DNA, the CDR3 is TGCAGTGCTACGGGGTTGGGACCACCGAATGAGCAGTTCTTC. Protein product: CSATGLGPPNEQFF.

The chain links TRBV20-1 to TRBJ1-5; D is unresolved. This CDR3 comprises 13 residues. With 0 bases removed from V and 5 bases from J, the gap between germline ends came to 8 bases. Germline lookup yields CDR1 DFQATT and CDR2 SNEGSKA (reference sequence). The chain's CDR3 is CSARDEGDQPQHF. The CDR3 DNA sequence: TGCAGTGCTAGAGATGAGGGTGATCAGCCCCAGCATTTT.

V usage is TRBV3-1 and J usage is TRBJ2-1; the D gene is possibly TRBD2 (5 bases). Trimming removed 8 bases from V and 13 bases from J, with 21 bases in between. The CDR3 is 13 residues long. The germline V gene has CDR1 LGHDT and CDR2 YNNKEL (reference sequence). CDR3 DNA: TGTGCCAGCGTACGAGGAATCGGGGAGACCCAGTTCTTC. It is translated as CASVRGIGETQFF.

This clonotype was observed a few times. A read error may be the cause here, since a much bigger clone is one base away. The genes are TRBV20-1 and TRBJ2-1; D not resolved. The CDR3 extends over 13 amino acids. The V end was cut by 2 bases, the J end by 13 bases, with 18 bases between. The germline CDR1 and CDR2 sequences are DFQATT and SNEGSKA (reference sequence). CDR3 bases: TGCAGTGCTAGACCCCGGCAGGTTGAGACCCAGTTCTTC. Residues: CSARPRQVETQFF.

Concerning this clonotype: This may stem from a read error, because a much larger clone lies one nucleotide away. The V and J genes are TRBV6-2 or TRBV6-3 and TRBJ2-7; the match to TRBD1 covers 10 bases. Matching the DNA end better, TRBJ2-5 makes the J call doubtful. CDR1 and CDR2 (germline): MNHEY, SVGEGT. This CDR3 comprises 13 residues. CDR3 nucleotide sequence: TGTGCCAGCAGGACAGGGGGCTCGAAGACCCAGTACTTC. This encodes CASRTGGSKTQYF.

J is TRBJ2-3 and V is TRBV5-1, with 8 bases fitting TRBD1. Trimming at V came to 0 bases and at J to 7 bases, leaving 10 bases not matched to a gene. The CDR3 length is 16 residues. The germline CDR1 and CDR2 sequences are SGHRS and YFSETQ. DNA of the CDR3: TGCGCCAGCAGCTTGGATCCAGGGGGCGCGACATATACGCAGTATTTT. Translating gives CASSLDPGGATYTQYF.

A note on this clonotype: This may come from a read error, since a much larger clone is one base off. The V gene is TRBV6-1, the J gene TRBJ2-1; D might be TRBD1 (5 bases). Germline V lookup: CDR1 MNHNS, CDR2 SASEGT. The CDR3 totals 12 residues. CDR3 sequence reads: CTSVQGWNEQFF. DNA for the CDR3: TGTACCAGCGTTCAGGGTTGGAATGAGCAGTTCTTC.

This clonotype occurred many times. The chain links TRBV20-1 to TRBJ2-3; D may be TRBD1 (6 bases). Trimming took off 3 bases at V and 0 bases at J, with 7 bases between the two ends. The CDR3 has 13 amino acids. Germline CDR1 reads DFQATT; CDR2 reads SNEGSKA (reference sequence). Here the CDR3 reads CSARGASTDTQYF. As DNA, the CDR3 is TGCAGTGCTAGGGGGGCTAGCACAGATACGCAGTATTTT.

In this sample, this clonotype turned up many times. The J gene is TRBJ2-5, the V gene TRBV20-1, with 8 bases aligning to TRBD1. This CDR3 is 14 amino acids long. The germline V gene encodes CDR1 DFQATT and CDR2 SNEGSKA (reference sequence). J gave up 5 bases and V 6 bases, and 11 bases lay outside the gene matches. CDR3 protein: CSAKTGAPRETQYF. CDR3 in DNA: TGCAGTGCCAAGACAGGGGCCCCTAGGGAGACCCAGTACTTC.

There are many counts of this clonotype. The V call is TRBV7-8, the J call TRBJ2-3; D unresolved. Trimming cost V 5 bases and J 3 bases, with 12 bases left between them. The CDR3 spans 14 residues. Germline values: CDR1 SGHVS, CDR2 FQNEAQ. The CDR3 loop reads CASSPFRWTDTQYF. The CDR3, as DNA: TGTGCCAGCAGCCCCTTTCGATGGACAGATACGCAGTATTTT.

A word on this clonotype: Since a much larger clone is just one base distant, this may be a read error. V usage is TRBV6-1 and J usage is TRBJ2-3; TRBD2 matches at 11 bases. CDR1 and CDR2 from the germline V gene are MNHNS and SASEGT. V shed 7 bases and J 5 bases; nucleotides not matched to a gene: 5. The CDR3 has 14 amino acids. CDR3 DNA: TGTGCCAGCACGCCTAGCGGGGGGAGAGATACGCAGTATTTT. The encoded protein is CASTPSGGRDTQYF.

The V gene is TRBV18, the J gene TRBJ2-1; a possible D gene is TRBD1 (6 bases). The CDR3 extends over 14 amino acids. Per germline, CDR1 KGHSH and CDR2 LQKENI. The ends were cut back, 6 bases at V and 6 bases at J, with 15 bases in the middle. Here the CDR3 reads CASSRQEQGNEQFF. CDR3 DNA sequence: TGTGCCAGCTCCAGACAGGAACAAGGCAATGAGCAGTTCTTC. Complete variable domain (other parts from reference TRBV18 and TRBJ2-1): NAGVMQNPRHLVRRRGQEARLRCSPMKGHSHVYWYRQLPEEGLKFMVYLQKENIIDESGMPKERFSAEFPKEGPSILRIQQVVRGDSAAYFCASSRQEQGNEQFFGPGTRLTVL.

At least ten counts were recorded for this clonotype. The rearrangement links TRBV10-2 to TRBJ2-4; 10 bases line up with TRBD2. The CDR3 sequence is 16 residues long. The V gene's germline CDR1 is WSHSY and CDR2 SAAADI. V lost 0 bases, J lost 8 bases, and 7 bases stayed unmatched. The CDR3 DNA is TGCGCCAGCAGTGAGTCAGCTAGCGGGGGTTGGGACATTCAGTACTTC. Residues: CASSESASGGWDIQYF.

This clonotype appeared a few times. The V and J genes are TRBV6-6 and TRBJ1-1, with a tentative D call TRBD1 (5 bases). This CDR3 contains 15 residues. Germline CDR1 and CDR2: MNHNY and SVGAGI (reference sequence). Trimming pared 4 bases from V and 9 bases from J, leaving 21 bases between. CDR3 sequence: CASSSPAGAQPKAFF. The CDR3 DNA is TGTGCCAGCAGTTCCCCGGCCGGGGCTCAACCTAAAGCTTTCTTT.

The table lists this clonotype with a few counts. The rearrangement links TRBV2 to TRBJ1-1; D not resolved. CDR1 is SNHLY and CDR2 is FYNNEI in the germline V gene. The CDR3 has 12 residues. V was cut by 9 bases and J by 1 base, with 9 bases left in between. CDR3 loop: CASGNPNTEAFF. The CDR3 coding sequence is TGTGCCAGTGGAAACCCGAACACTGAAGCTTTCTTT.

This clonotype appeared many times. As DNA, the CDR3 is TGCAGTGCCGTGTCACAGGCGAGGGGGCCAGAGACCCAGTACTTC. Translation gives CSAVSQARGPETQYF. The chain is built from TRBV20-1 and TRBJ2-5; 7 nucleotides match TRBD1. The junction had 14 bases not matched to a gene; V was cut back by 6 bases and J by 4 bases. This CDR3 has 15 residues. CDR1 and CDR2 (germline): DFQATT, SNEGSKA (reference sequence).

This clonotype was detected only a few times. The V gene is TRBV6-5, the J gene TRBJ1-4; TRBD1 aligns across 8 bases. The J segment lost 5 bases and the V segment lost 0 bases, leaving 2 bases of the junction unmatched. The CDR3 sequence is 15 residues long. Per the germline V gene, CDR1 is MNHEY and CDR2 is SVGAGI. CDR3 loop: CASSYSRQGNEKLFF. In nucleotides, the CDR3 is TGTGCCAGCAGTTACTCGAGACAGGGGAATGAAAAACTGTTTTTT.

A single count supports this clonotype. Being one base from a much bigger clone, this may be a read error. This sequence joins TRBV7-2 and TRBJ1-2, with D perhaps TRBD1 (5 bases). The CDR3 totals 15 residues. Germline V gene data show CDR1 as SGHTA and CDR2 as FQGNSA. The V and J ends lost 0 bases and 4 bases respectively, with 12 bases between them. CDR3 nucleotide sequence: TGTGCCAGCAGCTTAGCGGGGACGCTAACCTATGGCTACACCTTC. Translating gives CASSLAGTLTYGYTF.

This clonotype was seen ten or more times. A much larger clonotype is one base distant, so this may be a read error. CDR3 coding DNA: TGTGCCAGCAGGGCAGGGGTCTGCTATGGCTACACCTTC. Its translation: CASRAGVCYGYTF. The rearrangement joins TRBV6-5 to TRBJ1-2, with TRBD1 as a possible D gene (6 bases). Looked up from germline, CDR1 is MNHEY and CDR2 is SVGAGI. The V end was cut by 6 bases, the J end by 4 bases, with 12 bases between. The CDR3 is 13 residues long.

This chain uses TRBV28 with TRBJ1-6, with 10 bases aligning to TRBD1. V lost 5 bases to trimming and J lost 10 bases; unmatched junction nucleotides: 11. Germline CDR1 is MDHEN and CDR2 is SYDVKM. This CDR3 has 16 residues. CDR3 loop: CASSPPTGTGVSPLHF. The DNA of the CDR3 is TGTGCCAGCAGTCCACCGACCGGGACAGGGGTCTCACCCCTCCACTTT.

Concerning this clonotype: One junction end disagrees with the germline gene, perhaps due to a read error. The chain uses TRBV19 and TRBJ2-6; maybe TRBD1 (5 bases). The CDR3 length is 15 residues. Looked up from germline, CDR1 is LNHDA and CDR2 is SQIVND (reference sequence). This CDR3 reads CASSMGRGGANVRTF. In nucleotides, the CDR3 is TGTGCCAGTAGTATGGGTAGAGGTGGGGCCAACGTCCGGACTTTC.

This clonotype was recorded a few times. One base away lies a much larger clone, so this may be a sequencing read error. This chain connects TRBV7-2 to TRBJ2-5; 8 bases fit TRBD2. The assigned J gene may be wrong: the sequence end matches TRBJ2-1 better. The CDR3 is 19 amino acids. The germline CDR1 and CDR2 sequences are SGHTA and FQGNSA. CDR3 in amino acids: CASSSSRVALAGAQETQFF. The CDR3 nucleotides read TGTGCCAGCAGCTCAAGCCGGGTAGCGCTAGCGGGCGCCCAAGAGACCCAGTTCTTC.

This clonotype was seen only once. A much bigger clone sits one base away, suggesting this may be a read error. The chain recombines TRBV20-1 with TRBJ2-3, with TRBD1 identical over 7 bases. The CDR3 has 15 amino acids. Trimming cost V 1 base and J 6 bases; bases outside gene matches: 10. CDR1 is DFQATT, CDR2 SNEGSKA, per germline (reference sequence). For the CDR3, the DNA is TGCAGTGCTAGAGTGGGGGACAGTCTATGGGATACGCAGTATTTT. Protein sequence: CSARVGDSLWDTQYF.